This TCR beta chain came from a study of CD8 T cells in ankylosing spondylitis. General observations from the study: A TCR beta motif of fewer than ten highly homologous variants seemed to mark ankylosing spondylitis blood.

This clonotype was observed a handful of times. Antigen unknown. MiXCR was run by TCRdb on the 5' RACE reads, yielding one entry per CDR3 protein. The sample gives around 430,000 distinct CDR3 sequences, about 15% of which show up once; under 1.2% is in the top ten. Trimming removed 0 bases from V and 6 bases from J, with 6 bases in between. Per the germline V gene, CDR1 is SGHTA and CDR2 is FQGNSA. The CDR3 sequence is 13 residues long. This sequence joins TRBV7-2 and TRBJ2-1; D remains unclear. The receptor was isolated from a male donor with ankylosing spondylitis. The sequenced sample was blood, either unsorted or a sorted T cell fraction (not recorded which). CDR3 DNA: TGTGCCAGCAGCTTAGCCCCCAGCAATGAGCAGTTCTTC. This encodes CASSLAPSNEQFF.